These 3 T cell receptor beta chains came from one sample sequenced in a study of T cell repertoires in cytomegalovirus infection. In TCRdb, the reads were re-called with MiXCR into one record per CDR3 protein. The sample lists roughly 250,000 distinct CDR3 sequences; 22% were seen once. What was sequenced was CD8+ T cells from PBMCs. The receptors were gathered from a human donor in good health (CMV status not recorded). Some clones in this sample may be carry-over from other donors' samples.

Remarks on this clonotype: The germline gene is not matched at one end of the junction; a read error may be the cause. The rearrangement links TRBV7-6 to TRBJ2-1, with TRBD2 identical over 7 bases. The CDR3 contains 16 residues. The germline gives CDR1 SGHVS, CDR2 FNYEAQ. The CDR3 spells CASSLRFAGDHNEHFF. The CDR3 region has the DNA TGTGCCAGCAGCCTCCGGTTTGCGGGGGATCACAATGAGCATTTCTTC.

The chain links TRBV20-1 to TRBJ2-4; TRBD1 matches 10 bases. V lost 6 bases, J lost 8 bases, and 13 bases stayed unmatched. The CDR3 totals 15 residues. Germline V CDR1 and CDR2: DFQATT, SNEGSKA (reference sequence). CDR3 sequence: CSAKSGTGVTDIQYF. The CDR3 nucleotides are TGCAGTGCCAAATCCGGGACAGGGGTTACGGACATTCAGTACTTC.

This clonotype was counted many times. V gene TRBV7-8 combines with J gene TRBJ2-1, with 12 bases identical to TRBD2. V lost 3 bases to trimming and J lost 0 bases; unmatched junction nucleotides: 9. CDR3 length equals 19 residues. The germline gives CDR1 SGHVS, CDR2 FQNEAQ. The CDR3 loop is CASSLISSGGVSSYNEQFF. The CDR3 DNA is TGTGCCAGCAGCTTGATTTCTAGCGGGGGGGTGAGCTCCTACAATGAGCAGTTCTTC. Full variable domain (rest looked up from reference TRBV7-8 and TRBJ2-1): GAGVSQSPRYKVAKRGQDVALRCDPISGHVSLFWYQQALGQGPEFLTYFQNEAQLDKSGLPSDRFFAERPEGSVSTLKIQRTQQEDSAVYLCASSLISSGGVSSYNEQFFGPGTRLTVL.